A single sample is the source of the 30 T cell receptor beta chains below, sequenced in a study of T-cell memory formation after mild COVID-19. From the 5' RACE reads, TCRdb called clonotypes with MiXCR, one entry per CDR3 protein. The sample carries 200,000 to 250,000 distinct CDR3 sequences, over 9% recorded once. The sample taken for sequencing was PBMCs or a T cell subset sorted from them (not recorded which). These receptor sequences come from a man between 18 and 29 years old who had mild COVID-19 (a few samples of this study predate the infection). Cell type and time point are not known.

This clonotype was counted ten times or more. Here the CDR3 DNA reads TGTGCCAGCAGTGAGGCCAGCGAGCAGTACTTC. Its protein product is CASSEASEQYF. V gene TRBV2 combines with J gene TRBJ2-7; D remains ambiguous. Trimming removed 3 bases from V and 6 bases from J, with 6 bases in between. Germline V CDR1 and CDR2: SNHLY, FYNNEI. The CDR3 is 11 residues long.

This clonotype has just a few counts. V usage is TRBV5-1 and J usage is TRBJ2-5; TRBD2 is a possible D gene (7 bases). Trimming cost V 4 bases and J 4 bases, with 17 bases left between them. The CDR3 has 15 amino acids. Germline V gene data show CDR1 as SGHRS and CDR2 as YFSETQ. The chain's CDR3 is CASSPGAGARETQYF. The DNA for the CDR3 is TGCGCCAGCAGCCCGGGCGCGGGGGCTCGAGAGACCCAGTACTTC.

This clonotype showed up just a few times. J is TRBJ1-1 and V is TRBV20-1; no clear D gene. This CDR3 is 13 amino acids long. The V end was cut by 6 bases, the J end by 4 bases, with 15 bases between. Per the germline V gene, CDR1 is DFQATT and CDR2 is SNEGSKA (reference sequence). CDR3 amino acids: CSAESTRSTEAFF. As DNA, the CDR3 is TGCAGTGCGGAGAGCACCCGTAGCACTGAAGCTTTCTTT.

This clonotype was observed a handful of times. The V gene is TRBV5-1, the J gene TRBJ1-2; 8 nucleotides line up with TRBD1. Germline CDR1 and CDR2: SGHRS and YFSETQ. Trimming cost V 0 bases and J 7 bases; bases outside gene matches: 8. The CDR3 is 15 residues long. CDR3 sequence reads: CASSLGDRGGGGYTF. The CDR3 nucleotides are TGCGCCAGCAGCTTGGGAGACAGGGGCGGCGGTGGCTACACCTTC.

In its sample, this clonotype was seen a few times. The rearrangement links TRBV5-1 to TRBJ2-3; the match to TRBD2 covers 9 bases. Germline V gene data show CDR1 as SGHRS and CDR2 as YFSETQ. The V gene end was trimmed by 6 bases and the J gene end by 3 bases; junction bases not matched to a gene: 5. The CDR3 is 14 amino acids. The CDR3 sequence: CASTLLAGTDTQYF. The CDR3 region has the DNA TGCGCCAGCACCTTACTAGCGGGTACAGATACGCAGTATTTT.

The table lists this clonotype with a few counts. The chain has TRBV10-3 and TRBJ1-2, with D perhaps matching TRBD1 (5 bases). CDR3 length equals 15 residues. The V end was cut by 0 bases, the J end by 6 bases, with 14 bases between. The germline V gene has CDR1 ENHRY and CDR2 SYGVKD. This CDR3 is CAISESSGPVDGYTF. CDR3 coding DNA: TGTGCCATCAGTGAGTCATCGGGACCAGTGGATGGCTACACCTTC.

This clonotype was recorded many times. The chain couples TRBV5-1 to TRBJ2-5, with TRBD2 matching over 10 bases. The CDR3 spans 15 residues. From germline, CDR1 is SGHRS and CDR2 YFSETQ. Unmatched junction bases numbered 7, after V lost 4 bases and J lost 4 bases. The CDR3 DNA sequence: TGCGCCAGCAGCCTGACCAGCGGGGGGGTAGAGACCCAGTACTTC. Translation gives CASSLTSGGVETQYF. Using reference TRBV5-1 and TRBJ2-5 for the parts outside the CDR3, the full variable domain is KAGVTQTPRYLIKTRGQQVTLSCSPISGHRSVSWYQQTPGQGLQFLFEYFSETQRNKGNFPGRFSGRQFSNSRSEMNVSTLELGDSALYLCASSLTSGGVETQYFGPGTRLLVL.

The chain employs TRBV9 and TRBJ1-1; D remains unclear. The V end was cut by 3 bases, the J end by 3 bases, with 12 bases between. Germline V gene data show CDR1 as SGDLS and CDR2 as YYNGEE. The length of the CDR3 is 14 residues. CDR3 protein: CASSDPNGDTEAFF. Written as DNA, the CDR3 is TGTGCCAGCAGCGACCCTAACGGGGACACTGAAGCTTTCTTT. Complete variable domain (other parts from reference TRBV9 and TRBJ1-1): DSGVTQTPKHLITATGQRVTLRCSPRSGDLSVYWYQQSLDQGLQFLIQYYNGEERAKGNILERFSAQQFPDLHSELNLSSLELGDSALYFCASSDPNGDTEAFFGQGTRLTVV.

The CDR3 is CASSLRRAGELFF. The CDR3 nucleotides read TGTGCCAGCAGTCTTCGCCGGGCCGGGGAGCTGTTTTTT. The rearrangement uses TRBV6-1 and TRBJ2-2; D unresolved. Germline CDR1 is MNHNS and CDR2 is SASEGT. Between the trimmed V and J ends, which lost 5 bases and 6 bases, there was a span of 10 bases. The CDR3 length is 13 residues.

This chain uses TRBV20-1 with TRBJ1-3; 7 bases fit TRBD1. CDR3 size: 15 residues. Germline V gene data show CDR1 as DFQATT and CDR2 as SNEGSKA (reference sequence). The chain's CDR3 is CGCEWVRGSGNTIYF. CDR3 nucleotides: TGCGGATGCGAGTGGGTCAGGGGGTCTGGAAACACCATATATTTT.

V usage is TRBV6-5 and J usage is TRBJ1-2; D gene unclear. This CDR3 has 13 residues. The germline gives CDR1 MNHEY, CDR2 SVGAGI. The germline V and J ends were trimmed by 0 bases and 5 bases, with 7 bases remaining between them. The CDR3 coding sequence is TGTGCCAGCAGTTACTCGGCAGCTTATGGCTACACCTTC. Its protein product is CASSYSAAYGYTF.

This clonotype appeared a few times. V is TRBV10-3 and J is TRBJ1-1, with 8 positions matching TRBD1. Germline V gene lookup returns CDR1 ENHRY and CDR2 SYGVKD. The CDR3 is 15 amino acids. V was clipped by 6 bases and J by 4 bases; unmatched bases: 10. The CDR3 coding sequence is TGTGCCATCAGAGACTCACAGGGGGAAGGCACTGAAGCTTTCTTT. Translation gives CAIRDSQGEGTEAFF.

This CDR3 is CASSPRTGGRFYEQYF. The CDR3 DNA reads TGTGCCAGCAGCCCGAGAACGGGGGGGCGGTTCTACGAGCAGTACTTC. V is TRBV7-6 and J is TRBJ2-7; 8 bases line up with TRBD2. Losses at the gene ends were 5 bases for V and 3 bases for J; bases not matched to a gene: 12. The germline V gene encodes CDR1 SGHVS and CDR2 FNYEAQ. CDR3 length: 16 amino acids.

This rearrangement joins TRBV20-1 to TRBJ2-1, with D unclear. Germline V gene sequence: CDR1 DFQATT, CDR2 SNEGSKA (reference sequence). V dropped 0 bases and J dropped 4 bases, with 10 bases sitting between them. CDR3 size: 14 residues. In DNA form, the CDR3 reads TGCAGTGCTAGAGAACCGACCCGTTACAATGAGCAGTTCTTC. It is translated as CSAREPTRYNEQFF.

The sample holds a few counts of this clonotype. This chain connects TRBV5-4 to TRBJ2-5, with D uncertain. Per the germline V gene, CDR1 is SGHNT and CDR2 is YYREEE (reference sequence). The V gene lost 1 base and the J gene lost 5 bases, with 9 bases spanning the gap. CDR3 length: 13 amino acids. The CDR3 nucleotides are TGTGCCAGCAGCTTGAGGAGCGACGAGACCCAGTACTTC. This gives the protein CASSLRSDETQYF.

This clonotype has only a few counts. The chain recombines TRBV7-2 with TRBJ2-3, with TRBD2 as a possible D gene (6 bases). The germline gives CDR1 SGHTA, CDR2 FQGNSA. The V gene lost 0 bases and the J gene lost 14 bases, with 15 bases spanning the gap. There are 13 residues in the CDR3. The CDR3, as DNA: TGTGCCAGCAGCTTAGCGCTGGCGGGGAAGGCGTATTTT. Encoded protein: CASSLALAGKAYF. Drawing the rest from reference TRBV7-2 and TRBJ2-3, the complete variable domain is GAGVSQSPSNKVTEKGKDVELRCDPISGHTALYWYRQSLGQGLEFLIYFQGNSAPDKSGLPSDRFSAERTGGSVSTLTIQRTQQEDSAVYLCASSLALAGKAYFGPGTRLTVL.

The V gene is TRBV6-5, the J gene TRBJ2-2, with 8 bases that match TRBD2. The CDR3 is 16 amino acids. From germline, CDR1 is MNHEY and CDR2 SVGAGI. The V and J ends lost 5 bases and 4 bases, in that order; junction bases with no gene match: 9. The CDR3 coding sequence is TGTGCCAGCAGTAAGCTAGCGGGCGGTAGCACCGGGGAGCTGTTTTTT. Translating gives CASSKLAGGSTGELFF.

This sequence joins TRBV5-1 and TRBJ2-5, with 7 bases matching TRBD2. The CDR3 loop spans 17 amino acids. After removal of 5 bases from V and 5 bases from J, the junction contained 18 bases not matched to a gene. Germline-derived CDR1 and CDR2 are SGHRS and YFSETQ. The CDR3 nucleotides are TGCGCCAGCAGTCCCGAAGCGGGGAGGATTGTTCGGGAGACCCAGTACTTC. Translation gives CASSPEAGRIVRETQYF. Complete variable domain (other parts from reference TRBV5-1 and TRBJ2-5): KAGVTQTPRYLIKTRGQQVTLSCSPISGHRSVSWYQQTPGQGLQFLFEYFSETQRNKGNFPGRFSGRQFSNSRSEMNVSTLELGDSALYLCASSPEAGRIVRETQYFGPGTRLLVL.

The sample holds a few counts of this clonotype. The CDR3 here is CASSEGGTGTQYF. CDR3 in DNA: TGTGCCAGCAGTGAAGGGGGGACGGGGACCCAGTACTTC. J is TRBJ2-5 and V is TRBV2; D assignment may be TRBD1 or TRBD2 (5 bases each). Germline V CDR1 and CDR2: SNHLY, FYNNEI. This CDR3 spans 13 amino acids. V was clipped by 1 base and J by 7 bases, with 10 bases between them.

The V call is TRBV20-1, the J call TRBJ2-3; D perhaps matches TRBD2 (5 bases). Looked up from germline, CDR1 is DFQATT and CDR2 is SNEGSKA (reference sequence). V lost 4 bases and J 5 bases, leaving 16 bases between the germline ends. The CDR3 is 14 residues long. The DNA for the CDR3 is TGCAGTGCTACCTCGACCAGCCGGGGAGATACGCAGTATTTT. Amino acid sequence: CSATSTSRGDTQYF.

The V call is TRBV5-1, the J call TRBJ2-7; 10 nucleotides line up with TRBD1. The CDR3 has 15 amino acids. The V gene's germline CDR1 is SGHRS and CDR2 YFSETQ. The junction had 11 bases not matched to a gene; V was cut back by 5 bases and J by 6 bases. CDR3 bases: TGCGCCAGCAGTCACAGGACAGGGGGGCCTCTCGAGCAGTACTTC. Its translation: CASSHRTGGPLEQYF.

This sequence joins TRBV5-4 and TRBJ2-1, with 9 bases fitting TRBD2. CDR1 is SGHNT, CDR2 YYREEE, per germline (reference sequence). J gave up 12 bases and V 0 bases, and 7 bases lay outside the gene matches. The CDR3 is 14 residues long. CDR3 coding DNA: TGTGCCAGCAGCTTGGAAACTAGCGGGTTGGGGCAGTTCTTC. Translated: CASSLETSGLGQFF.

The sample holds a few counts of this clonotype. This rearrangement joins TRBV6-1 to TRBJ1-4, with a possible D match to TRBD1 (6 bases). Germline V gives CDR1 MNHNS, CDR2 SASEGT. The CDR3 spans 15 residues. The ends were cut back, 6 bases at V and 8 bases at J, with 19 bases in the middle. In DNA, the CDR3 is TGTGCCAGCAGCCAGGGGCTGGGGCTGGAGGAAAAACTGTTTTTT. It is translated as CASSQGLGLEEKLFF.

This clonotype has just a few counts. This sequence joins TRBV7-3 and TRBJ1-5; 7 nucleotides line up with TRBD1. This CDR3 contains 15 residues. The V segment lost 5 bases and the J segment 2 bases; nucleotides outside the gene matches: 6. Germline assignment: CDR1 SGHTA and CDR2 FQGTGA. The CDR3 reads CASSQTGSGNQPQHF. As DNA, the CDR3 is TGTGCCAGCAGCCAGACAGGGTCGGGCAATCAGCCCCAGCATTTT.

This clonotype was detected only a few times. The chain couples TRBV4-2 to TRBJ2-7, with D perhaps matching TRBD2 (6 bases). This CDR3 contains 17 residues. Trimming took off 0 bases at V and 6 bases at J, with 21 bases between the two ends. Germline V gene lookup returns CDR1 LGHNA and CDR2 YNFKEQ. CDR3 region: CASSQDGGSGRASEQYV. The CDR3 DNA reads TGTGCCAGCAGCCAAGATGGAGGGTCGGGCAGGGCCAGCGAGCAGTACGTC.

The J gene is TRBJ2-1, the V gene TRBV10-3, with D maybe TRBD1 (5 bases). The V end was cut by 4 bases, the J end by 2 bases, with 9 bases between. The CDR3 length is 14 residues. Germline V gene data show CDR1 as ENHRY and CDR2 as SYGVKD. The CDR3 DNA reads as TGTGCCATCAGTGGGGGCAAGACCTACAATGAGCAGTTCTTC. Protein sequence: CAISGGKTYNEQFF.

The chain couples TRBV7-2 to TRBJ2-3; no clear D. CDR3 length: 13 amino acids. Germline CDR1 reads SGHTA; CDR2 reads FQGNSA. V lost 4 bases and J lost 6, with 11 bases in between. CDR3 loop: CASSYSPPDTQYF. The CDR3 coding sequence is TGTGCCAGCAGCTACAGCCCCCCGGATACGCAGTATTTT.

This clonotype was seen ten or more times. In nucleotides, the CDR3 is TGTGCCATCAGTTCTGTCGCTAGTAGCAATGAGCAGTTCTTC. Its protein product is CAISSVASSNEQFF. The V call is TRBV10-3, the J call TRBJ2-1; D remains unclear. Germline lookup yields CDR1 ENHRY and CDR2 SYGVKD. The CDR3 loop spans 14 amino acids. Trimming cost V 5 bases and J 6 bases, with 14 bases left between them.

This clonotype showed up just a few times. V and J are TRBV12-3 or TRBV12-4 and TRBJ2-2, with D unresolved. With 10 bases removed from V and 0 bases from J, the gap between germline ends came to 15 bases. This CDR3 contains 15 residues. Written as DNA, the CDR3 is TGTGCCATAACCCTCTGGGCCCCGAACACCGGGGAGCTGTTTTTT. It specifies CAITLWAPNTGELFF.

This clonotype was found a few times. CDR3 coding DNA: TGCAGTGCTAGCGAGACAGGGTCTGGAAACACCATATATTTT. Translation gives CSASETGSGNTIYF. The rearrangement uses TRBV20-1 and TRBJ1-3, with 7 bases fitting TRBD1. V shed 3 bases, J shed 1 base, and the junction held 3 bases outside the gene matches. Per the germline V gene, CDR1 is DFQATT and CDR2 is SNEGSKA (reference sequence). The CDR3 has 14 residues.